This entry lists 10 T cell receptor beta chains sequenced from one sample in a study of blood T cell repertoires in COVID-19. Profiling relied on immunoSEQ multiplex PCR, and the TCRdb table lists in-frame clones only, not all of them. This table holds about 70,000 clones, around 78% found once. Specimen: peripheral blood. These receptor sequences come from a human donor in a cohort sampled during active COVID-19.

This chain connects TRBV5-6 to TRBJ2-3; tentatively, D is TRBD1 (6 bases). V dropped 0 bases and J dropped 5 bases, with 13 bases sitting between them. The germline CDR1 and CDR2 sequences are SGHDT and YYEEEE. The CDR3 is made up of 15 amino acids. The CDR3 region is CASSLGQGIVDTQYF. Written as DNA, the CDR3 is TGTGCCAGCAGCTTGGGCCAGGGGATCGTAGATACGCAGTATTTT.

V is TRBV4-3 and J is TRBJ2-3; TRBD1 matches 9 bases. This CDR3 has 17 residues. The germline gives CDR1 LGHNA, CDR2 YSLEER. The V segment lost 1 base and the J segment 3 bases; nucleotides outside the gene matches: 8. The CDR3 protein is CASSQGLQGAATDTQYF. The CDR3 DNA sequence: TGCGCCAGCAGCCAAGGCTTACAGGGGGCCGCTACAGATACGCAGTATTTT.

The J gene is TRBJ2-7, the V gene TRBV30, with a tentative D call TRBD1 (6 bases). The CDR3 covers 12 residues. V was shortened by 2 bases and J by 3 bases, with 8 bases between the two germline ends. The germline gives CDR1 GTSNPN, CDR2 SVGIG (reference sequence). This CDR3 is CAWSSRGYEQYF. DNA of the CDR3: TGTGCCTGGAGTTCCAGGGGCTACGAGCAGTACTTC.

The chain carries TRBV30 and TRBJ1-5; 9 bases line up with TRBD1. The V segment lost 2 bases and the J segment 4 bases; nucleotides outside the gene matches: 9. CDR3 length: 16 amino acids. Germline V lookup: CDR1 GTSNPN, CDR2 SVGIG (reference sequence). CDR3: CAWSKSQGAGNQPQHF. The DNA for the CDR3 is TGTGCCTGGAGTAAATCACAGGGGGCAGGGAATCAGCCCCAGCATTTT. Full variable domain (remainder filled in from reference TRBV30 and TRBJ1-5): SQTIHQWPATLVQPVGSPLSLECTVEGTSNPNLYWYRQAAGRGLQLLFYSVGIGQISSEVPQNLSASRPQDRQFILSSKKLLLSDSGFYLCAWSKSQGAGNQPQHFGDGTRLSIL.

This clone was counted between two and nine times. Different DNA sequences within this sample yield the same CDR3. V gene TRBV11-2 combines with J gene TRBJ2-7; 7 nucleotides line up with TRBD1. V shed 2 bases, J shed 1 base, and the junction held 2 bases outside the gene matches. Germline values: CDR1 SGHAT, CDR2 FQNNGV. The CDR3 is 14 amino acids. This chain's CDR3 is CASSLTGQSYEQYF. The CDR3 DNA reads TGTGCCAGCAGCTTAACGGGACAGTCCTACGAGCAGTACTTC.

This clone was detected only once. The chain links TRBV19 to TRBJ2-7; TRBD1 matches 10 bases. Per germline, CDR1 LNHDA and CDR2 SQIVND (reference sequence). With V trimmed by 2 bases and J by 5 bases, 6 bases remained unmatched. The length of the CDR3 is 15 residues. For the CDR3, the DNA is TGTGCCAGTAGTATAACCGGGACAGGGGTCCACGAGCAGTACTTC. Its translation is CASSITGTGVHEQYF.

The chain carries TRBV28 and TRBJ1-3; no clear D. Germline-derived CDR1 and CDR2 are MDHEN and SYDVKM. V lost 1 base, J lost 4 bases, and 11 bases lay in between. The CDR3 has 15 amino acids. CDR3 DNA sequence: TGTGCCAGCAGTTTATATGGGAGGATCGGAAACACCATATATTTT. Protein sequence: CASSLYGRIGNTIYF.

This clone was recorded once. The chain has TRBV25-1 and TRBJ2-7; TRBD2 aligns across 7 bases. V trimming: 2 bases; J trimming: 3 bases; junction bases outside the gene matches: 4. The CDR3 spans 14 residues. Germline lookup yields CDR1 MGHDK and CDR2 SYGVNS. CDR3 DNA sequence: TGTGCCAGCAGTGAAGCGGGAGTAGGCTACGAGCAGTACTTC. This encodes CASSEAGVGYEQYF.

CDR3 residues: CASSAGGSSYEQYF. DNA of the CDR3: TGCGCCAGCAGTGCGGGGGGCAGTTCCTACGAGCAGTACTTC. The genes are TRBV4-1 and TRBJ2-7, with 8 bases that match TRBD2. V lost 6 bases, J lost 1 base, and 5 bases stayed unmatched. The CDR3 has 14 amino acids. Germline loops: CDR1 MGHRA, CDR2 YSYEKL.

This sequence joins TRBV7-9 and TRBJ1-1; D is perhaps TRBD1 (5 bases). Germline V gene sequence: CDR1 SEHNR, CDR2 FQNEAQ (reference sequence). The CDR3 sequence is 14 residues long. Trimming stripped 5 bases from V and 3 bases from J, with 13 bases between. In DNA, the CDR3 is TGTGCCAGCAGCGAGGGGCGGGGGGACACTGAAGCTTTCTTT. Its translation: CASSEGRGDTEAFF.